These 10 T cell receptor beta chains were sequenced from one sample in a study of T cell responses to AZD1222 COVID-19 vaccine. Here immunoSEQ multiplex PCR was the method, and the copy in TCRdb shows in-frame clones only, minus some. The table records about 140,000 clones, 80% to 95% of them present only once. Sequenced material: peripheral blood, taken on day 0 of AZD1222 vaccination. The receptors originated from an adult in good health.

The CDR3 spells CSVEEYLITSGRYNEQFF. Written as DNA, the CDR3 is TGCAGCGTTGAAGAGTATTTGATCACTAGCGGGAGGTACAATGAGCAGTTCTTC. The chain combines TRBV29-1 with TRBJ2-1; the match to TRBD2 covers 12 bases. CDR1 is SQVTM, CDR2 ANQGSEA, per germline. Germline trimming cut 0 bases from V and 4 bases from J; bases unmatched to any gene: 10. The CDR3 is 18 amino acids.

This sequence joins TRBV5-1 and TRBJ1-1; perhaps TRBD1 as D (6 bases). Trimming cost V 0 bases and J 8 bases, with 14 bases left between them. Germline CDR1 reads SGHRS; CDR2 reads YFSETQ. There are 14 residues in the CDR3. This CDR3 reads CASSLAGGPGEAFF. For the CDR3, the DNA is TGCGCCAGCAGCTTGGCCGGGGGGCCGGGAGAAGCTTTCTTT. Using reference TRBV5-1 and TRBJ1-1 for the parts outside the CDR3, the full variable domain is KAGVTQTPRYLIKTRGQQVTLSCSPISGHRSVSWYQQTPGQGLQFLFEYFSETQRNKGNFPGRFSGRQFSNSRSEMNVSTLELGDSALYLCASSLAGGPGEAFFGQGTRLTVV.

V is TRBV15 and J is TRBJ2-1, with unresolved D. V was shortened by 2 bases and J by 7 bases, with 9 bases between the two germline ends. This CDR3 is 13 amino acids long. The germline V gene encodes CDR1 LNHNV and CDR2 YYDKDF (reference sequence). CDR3 region: CATSRPPGNEQFF. DNA for the CDR3: TGTGCCACCAGCAGACCCCCTGGGAATGAGCAGTTCTTC.

The chain couples TRBV3-1 (or the pseudogene TRBV3-2) to TRBJ2-3; TRBD2 might be the D (5 bases). V was cut by 0 bases and J by 2 bases, with 12 bases left in between. Germline loops: CDR1 LGHDT, CDR2 YNNKEL (reference sequence). CDR3 length: 16 residues. CDR3 nucleotide sequence: TGTGCCAGCAGCCAAGAAGGAGCGGTGCTCACAGATACGCAGTATTTT. This encodes CASSQEGAVLTDTQYF.

The chain is built from TRBV29-1 and TRBJ2-7, with D perhaps TRBD1 (5 bases). Trimming shortened V by 5 bases and J by 4 bases, and 12 bases separated the two germline ends. CDR1 SQVTM and CDR2 ANQGSEA come from the germline V gene. This CDR3 is built from 12 residues. The CDR3 loop is CSVWAGPYEQYF. For the CDR3, the DNA is TGCAGCGTTTGGGCAGGGCCTTACGAGCAGTACTTC.

This clone has more than one count but fewer than ten. The rearrangement uses TRBV15 and TRBJ2-6, with D tentatively TRBD1 (5 bases). CDR1 is LNHNV, CDR2 YYDKDF, per germline (reference sequence). Trimming pared 0 bases from V and 0 bases from J, leaving 6 bases between. The CDR3 loop spans 16 amino acids. The CDR3 loop reads CATSRDQGSGANVLTF. CDR3 bases: TGTGCCACCAGCAGAGATCAGGGCTCTGGGGCCAACGTCCTGACTTTC.

For the CDR3, the DNA is TGTGCCAGCAGCATCGGGAGGGATCGCAATCAGCCCCAGCATTTT. Residues: CASSIGRDRNQPQHF. The V call is TRBV28, the J call TRBJ1-5; D gene ambiguous. CDR1 and CDR2 (germline): MDHEN, SYDVKM. The CDR3 length is 15 residues. V lost 6 bases and J lost 2, with 14 bases in between.

This chain joins TRBV3-1 (or the pseudogene TRBV3-2) and TRBJ1-4; TRBD1 matches at 8 bases. Germline CDR1 and CDR2: LGHDT and YNNKEL (reference sequence). The J segment lost 4 bases and the V segment lost 7 bases, leaving 5 bases of the junction unmatched. The CDR3 loop spans 14 amino acids. CDR3: CASTGGAYNEKLFF. The CDR3 region has the DNA TGTGCCAGCACAGGGGGCGCGTATAATGAAAAACTGTTTTTT.

V and J are TRBV10-2 and TRBJ1-1; the D gene is possibly TRBD1 (6 bases). The ends were cut back, 0 bases at V and 4 bases at J, with 12 bases in the middle. CDR1 WSHSY and CDR2 SAAADI come from the germline V gene. The CDR3 totals 15 residues. CDR3 loop: CASSESRQGSTEAFF. CDR3 nucleotides: TGCGCCAGCAGTGAGTCCCGGCAGGGGAGCACTGAAGCTTTCTTT.

The gene calls are TRBV11-2 and TRBJ2-7, with a tentative D call TRBD1 (6 bases). The V end was cut by 5 bases, the J end by 4 bases, with 9 bases between. CDR1 is SGHAT and CDR2 is FQNNGV in the germline V gene. The CDR3 has 12 residues. The CDR3 nucleotides are TGTGCCAGCAGCAGAGGACAGTACGAGCAGTACTTC. Its translation: CASSRGQYEQYF.